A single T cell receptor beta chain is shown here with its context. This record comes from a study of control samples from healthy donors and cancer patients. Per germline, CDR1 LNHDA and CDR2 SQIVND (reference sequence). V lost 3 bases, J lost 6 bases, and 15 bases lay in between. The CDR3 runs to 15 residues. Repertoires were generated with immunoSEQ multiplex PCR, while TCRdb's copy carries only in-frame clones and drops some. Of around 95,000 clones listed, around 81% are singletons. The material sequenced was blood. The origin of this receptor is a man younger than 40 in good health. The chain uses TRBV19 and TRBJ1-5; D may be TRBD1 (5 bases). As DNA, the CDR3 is TGTGCCAGTAGTATGAATCGGGACCCAATTCAGCCCCAGCATTTT. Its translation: CASSMNRDPIQPQHF.